This T cell receptor beta chain was captured in a study of T cells in Graves' hyperthyroidism and ophthalmopathy (dated by TCRdb to the late 2010s). Notes on the research overall: To identify TCR V-J signatures that set the groups apart, the researchers used a discovery cohort of 95 to 100 patients, made up of 43 with Graves' ophthalmopathy and approximately 57 with stable Graves' hyperthyroidism. An independent validation cohort of under 20 hyperthyroidism patients and approximately 15 patients who later progressed to ophthalmopathy tested prospective prediction of ophthalmopathy. The approximately 90 discovery patients were randomly split 7:3 into training and test sets. In addition, the study compared T-cell repertoires in thyroid tissue and in blood from roughly 6 Graves' hyperthyroidism patients. After sampling, hyperthyroidism patients received methimazole starting at 30 mg daily, and ophthalmopathy patients received high-dose intravenous methylprednisolone. The paper reports TCR Vbeta CDR3 sequencing of 140 or so peripheral blood samples: some 44 ophthalmopathy, roughly 74 hyperthyroidism and approximately 17 progressor patients. Broader findings and caveats from the paper: A model built on a 13 V-J signature distinguished ophthalmopathy from stable hyperthyroidism, reaching 85% to 90% sensitivity and 81.08% specificity in cross-validation and 80%/75% in testing. Blood samples also contained most of the expanded thyroid clonotypes (frequency above 0.001), which suggests that blood repertoires may reflect thyroid immune responses. In validation, the model predicted progression to ophthalmopathy with 55% to 71% sensitivity and 72.22% specificity, a median of 6.5 months before onset. Sample size was not statistically predetermined, and investigators were not blinded to group allocation.

The TCR beta CDR3 regions were amplified from the RNA transcripts. A first-round RT-PCR of the TCR CDR3 used the HTBI primer set with the Qiagen OneStep RT-PCR kit. Libraries were constructed in a second round of multiplex PCR, after which size selection and purification were carried out. The libraries were sequenced on an Illumina HiSeq2000 using paired-end 100 bp reads. The source study handled its data this way. Raw data were processed with SOAPnuke, discarding reads with adapters, uncalled bases, mean Phred below 15, or no exact constant-primer or identifier match. COPE v1.2.5 was used to merge high-quality paired reads, and clonotypes were defined as unique nucleotide sequences. MiTCR v1.1 was used to align the clonotypes against IMGT TRBV, TRBD and TRBJ reference segments. Analysis was restricted to V-J combinations with a frequency above 0.0001, which covered roughly 99% of repertoires. The TCS score was defined as F50 (clonal expansion) divided by E x V (chaos), with BLOSUM62-based TCRdist calculated between CDR3 peptides within each V-J. Welch's t-statistics and random forest reduced fewer than 550 V-J features to around 14, which were used in a naive Bayes classifier (R e1071). The similarity between thyroid and blood repertoires was quantified using the Morisita-Horn index. TCRdb reprocessing: public reads trimmed at Q25 with fastp, clones called with MiXCR, in-frame beta chains kept. All rows with the same CDR3 protein become a single entry with the most common DNA and genes. The V and J calls come from TCRdb's annotation, not from the publication. In all, the sample holds approximately 100,000 distinct CDR3 sequences, and 35% to 45% of those were seen once. The ten biggest clones cover more than 8.5% of the sample.

CDR1 and CDR2 were assigned from the germline V gene (reference sequence) as DFQATT and SNEGSKA. V and J lose 7 bases and 1 base, and a span of 7 bases separates them. From its cysteine to its phenylalanine, the CDR3 spans 11 amino acids. Only the CDR3 DNA stays, 33 bases, in frame from base 1. At least ten counts were recorded for this clonotype. Its antigen is unknown. Nothing much larger sits one base from this clone, and base qualities are not available. A patient counted as having stable Graves' hyperthyroidism if no progression to ophthalmopathy occurred over 18 months of follow-up. Hyperthyroidism patients were newly diagnosed, with disease duration under 2 months, and aged 18 to 65 years. The study excluded patients with uncontrolled infections, other autoimmune diseases, pregnancy or lactation. Diagnoses were established on the basis of clinical symptoms, serum thyroxine and TRAb, thyroid ultrasound, and orbital computed tomography. Total RNA was extracted using Trizol reagent, and RNA quality was assessed on an Agilent 2100 Bioanalyzer.

Sequencing used peripheral blood or thyroid tissue (not recorded which). The source is a woman in her twenties or thirties with Graves' hyperthyroidism. The rearrangement combines TRBV20-1 with TRBJ1-1, with the D gene call left open. The CDR3 sequence is CSVRQNTEAFF. DNA sequence: TGCAGTGTGAGACAGAACACTGAAGCTTTCTTT.